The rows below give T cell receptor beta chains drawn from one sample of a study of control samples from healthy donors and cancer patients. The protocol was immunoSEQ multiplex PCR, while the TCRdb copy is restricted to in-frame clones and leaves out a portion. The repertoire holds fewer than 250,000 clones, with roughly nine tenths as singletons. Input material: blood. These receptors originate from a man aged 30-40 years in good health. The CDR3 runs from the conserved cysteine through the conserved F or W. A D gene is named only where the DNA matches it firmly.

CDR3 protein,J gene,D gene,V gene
CASSDTRTGSYEQYF,TRBJ2-7,TRBD1,TRBV11-2
CASSSSGVMNTEAFF,TRBJ1-1,.,TRBV10-2
CASSLATQGARNEQFF,TRBJ2-1,TRBD1,TRBV5-5
CASSGRSRGGRTDTQYF,TRBJ2-3,TRBD2,TRBV9
CASSLIGGEKLFF,TRBJ1-4,.,TRBV13
CASSQGGGGGEISGYTF,TRBJ1-2,.,TRBV4-2
CASSFRAGRGYGETQYF,TRBJ2-5,.,TRBV7-6
CAISEGATNEKLFF,TRBJ1-4,.,TRBV10-3
CASSISRDGQPQHF,TRBJ1-5,.,TRBV19
CASSLSDRVYGYTF,TRBJ1-2,TRBD1,TRBV7-9
CASSSQGGNNQPQHF,TRBJ1-5,.,TRBV7-2
CASSPERGGHYGYTF,TRBJ1-2,.,TRBV5-6
CASSDRDRGHTEAFF,TRBJ1-1,TRBD1,TRBV5-8
CASSMSTGIGYGYTF,TRBJ1-2,.,TRBV5-1
CASSEGSTDTQYF,TRBJ2-3,.,TRBV9
CASGKGVTYEQYF,TRBJ2-7,.,TRBV6-5
CAWSVPGSSYNSPLHF,TRBJ1-6,.,TRBV30
CASSPSGRAYEQYF,TRBJ2-7,TRBD2,TRBV27
CASRDRGARSTEAFF,TRBJ1-1,TRBD1,TRBV2
CASSLEGQPLKGNTF,TRBJ1-2,.,TRBV5-1
CASSHAGQMNQPQHF,TRBJ1-5,TRBD1,TRBV4-1
CASSLFSGDKLNTGELFF,TRBJ2-2,.,TRBV5-1
CASSLRSPSSYNEQFF,TRBJ2-1,.,TRBV7-2